Shown below are 9 T cell receptor beta chains from a single sample sequenced in a study of control samples from healthy donors and cancer patients. Here immunoSEQ multiplex PCR was the method, and the copy in TCRdb shows in-frame clones only, minus some. The sample contains about 69,000 clones, roughly 80% of which appear only once. The sequencing input was PBMCs. The receptors come from a woman aged 45-65 years with lung cancer.

This clone occurred a few times. This chain links TRBV30 with TRBJ1-3; D ambiguous. Germline CDR1 GTSNPN, CDR2 SVGIG (reference sequence). With 0 bases removed from V and 0 bases from J, the gap between germline ends came to 15 bases. This CDR3 has 17 amino acids. The CDR3 sequence: CAWSVRFGYASGNTIYF. The CDR3 DNA sequence: TGTGCCTGGAGTGTACGATTCGGGTATGCCTCTGGAAACACCATATATTTT.

This chain uses TRBV10-3 with TRBJ2-4; perhaps TRBD1 as D (5 bases). V was trimmed by 2 bases and J by 0 bases, leaving 14 bases between them. Germline V gene data show CDR1 as ENHRY and CDR2 as SYGVKD. The CDR3 is 17 residues long. The CDR3 sequence is CAISENRILLAKNIQYF. Here the CDR3 DNA reads TGTGCCATCAGTGAGAACAGGATTCTTCTAGCCAAAAACATTCAGTACTTC.

J is TRBJ2-5 and V is TRBV7-2; 10 bases match TRBD2. The CDR3 sequence is 14 residues long. The V gene's germline CDR1 is SGHTA and CDR2 FQGNSA. J gave up 5 bases and V 2 bases, and 2 bases lay outside the gene matches. The chain's CDR3 is CASSLTSGVETQYF. CDR3 DNA sequence: TGTGCCAGCAGCTTAACTAGCGGGGTCGAGACCCAGTACTTC.

The genes are TRBV7-2 and TRBJ2-5; D gene uncertain. Looked up from germline, CDR1 is SGHTA and CDR2 is FQGNSA. The CDR3 is 14 residues long. V lost 1 base and J lost 1, with 7 bases in between. CDR3 in DNA: TGTGCCAGCAGCTTAGATGGCGGCCAAGAGACCCAGTACTTC. It codes for CASSLDGGQETQYF. Together with reference TRBV7-2 and TRBJ2-5, the CDR3 gives the full variable domain: GAGVSQSPSNKVTEKGKDVELRCDPISGHTALYWYRQSLGQGLEFLIYFQGNSAPDKSGLPSDRFSAERTGGSVSTLTIQRTQQEDSAVYLCASSLDGGQETQYFGPGTRLLVL.

The chain carries TRBV6-1 and TRBJ2-7; TRBD1 agrees at 9 bases. The V and J ends lost 3 bases and 2 bases, in that order; junction bases with no gene match: 5. The CDR3 is made up of 15 amino acids. Germline assignment: CDR1 MNHNS and CDR2 SASEGT. The CDR3 loop is CASSDRGQGAYEQYF. CDR3 bases: TGTGCCAGCAGTGATAGGGGACAGGGCGCCTACGAGCAGTACTTC.

This clone was seen a single time. The CDR3: CSVRDRGATDTQYF. The CDR3, as DNA: TGCAGCGTACGCGACAGGGGCGCGACAGATACGCAGTATTTT. V is TRBV29-1 and J is TRBJ2-3; 8 bases are a match to TRBD1. CDR3 length: 14 residues. V dropped 6 bases and J dropped 3; count of bases not matched to a gene: 8. Looked up from germline, CDR1 is SQVTM and CDR2 is ANQGSEA.

The V call is TRBV7-9, the J call TRBJ2-3; D perhaps matches TRBD1 (6 bases). CDR3 length: 15 residues. V lost 1 base and J lost 1, with 9 bases in between. CDR1 SEHNR and CDR2 FQNEAQ come from the germline V gene (reference sequence). The CDR3, as DNA: TGTGCCAGCAGCTTAGGGGGGCTCCGCACAGATACGCAGTATTTT. This translates into CASSLGGLRTDTQYF.

V gene TRBV7-8 combines with J gene TRBJ1-2, with D tentatively TRBD1 (6 bases). V lost 5 bases, J lost 7 bases, and 14 bases lay in between. The CDR3 covers 13 residues. Germline CDR1 and CDR2: SGHVS and FQNEAQ. CDR3 DNA: TGTGCCAGCAGCGCTCCAGGGGTAGGTGGCTACACCTTC. Translation gives CASSAPGVGGYTF.

The chain joins TRBV18 to TRBJ1-1; TRBD1 matches 8 bases. From germline, CDR1 is KGHSH and CDR2 LQKENI. The CDR3 consists of 14 residues. The J segment lost 1 base and the V segment lost 6 bases, leaving 4 bases of the junction unmatched. The CDR3 sequence: CASSLDRGNTEAFF. CDR3 in DNA: TGTGCCAGCTCGCTAGACAGGGGGAACACTGAAGCTTTCTTT.